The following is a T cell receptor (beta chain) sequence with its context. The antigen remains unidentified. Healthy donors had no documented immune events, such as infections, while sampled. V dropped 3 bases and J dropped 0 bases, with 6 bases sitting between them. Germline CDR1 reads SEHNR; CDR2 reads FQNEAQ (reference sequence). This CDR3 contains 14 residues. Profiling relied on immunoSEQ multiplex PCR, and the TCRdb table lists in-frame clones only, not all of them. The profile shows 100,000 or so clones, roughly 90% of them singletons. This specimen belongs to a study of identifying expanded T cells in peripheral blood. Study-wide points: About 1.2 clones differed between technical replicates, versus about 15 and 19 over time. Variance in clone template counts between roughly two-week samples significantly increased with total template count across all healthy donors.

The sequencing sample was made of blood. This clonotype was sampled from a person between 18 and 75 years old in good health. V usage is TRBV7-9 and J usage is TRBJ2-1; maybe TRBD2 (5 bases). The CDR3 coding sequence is TGTGCCAGCAGCTTTGGGAGCTCCTACAATGAGCAGTTCTTC. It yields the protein CASSFGSSYNEQFF.